Listed below are T cell receptor beta chains from one sample, sequenced in a study of neurological immune-mediated disorders. From the 5' RACE reads, TCRdb called clonotypes with MiXCR, one entry per CDR3 protein. The sample has tens of thousands of distinct CDR3 sequences, 15% to 20% seen once; the top ten hold 4.5% to 5%. Sequenced material: CD4+ T cells from blood. Receptor source: a female donor with HTLV-1-associated myelopathy (HAM/TSP). CDR3s include the opening cysteine and the closing phenylalanine or tryptophan. The order of the fields is clone size, J gene, D gene, V gene, CDR3 protein, CDR3 DNA. A D gene is named only where the DNA matches it firmly. The listing skips clone size in some rows; elsewhere it reads once, few, many or a size class.

size: many
J: TRBJ2-1
D: -
V: TRBV7-9
CDR3: CASSKGSSSYNEQFF
DNA: TGTGCCAGCAGCAAAGGGTCGAGCTCCTACAATGAGCAGTTCTTC

size: many
J: TRBJ2-2
D: TRBD2
V: TRBV5-1
CDR3: CASSRTSGSGGGELFF
DNA: TGCGCCAGCAGCAGGACTAGCGGGAGCGGCGGCGGGGAGCTGTTTTTT

size: many
J: TRBJ2-7
D: TRBD2
V: TRBV20-1
CDR3: CSAYHSGANEQYF
DNA: TGCAGTGCTTATCATAGCGGGGCAAACGAGCAGTACTTC

size: many
J: TRBJ1-2
D: TRBD1
V: TRBV6-2/TRBV6-3
CDR3: CASSRQGAGYGYTF
DNA: TGTGCCAGCAGCCGCCAGGGGGCCGGCTATGGCTACACCTTC

size: many
J: TRBJ2-6
D: -
V: TRBV18
CDR3: CASSPGSSGANVLTF
DNA: TGTGCCAGCTCACCAGGGAGCTCTGGGGCCAACGTCCTGACTTTC

size: few
J: TRBJ2-7
D: -
V: TRBV7-2
CDR3: CASSLAGGSSYEQYF
DNA: TGTGCCAGCAGCTTAGCGGGGGGAAGCTCCTACGAGCAGTACTTC

size: many
J: TRBJ2-2
D: -
V: TRBV14
CDR3: CASSQAGFGELFF
DNA: TGTGCCAGCAGCCAAGCTGGTTTCGGGGAGCTGTTTTTT

size: many
J: TRBJ1-2
D: -
V: TRBV4-3
CDR3: CASSPGLGFYGYTF
DNA: TGCGCCAGCAGCCCCGGTTTGGGGTTCTATGGCTACACCTTC

size: many
J: TRBJ2-1
D: -
V: TRBV5-1
CDR3: CASSLEQSSYNEQFF
DNA: TGCGCCAGCAGCTTGGAACAAAGCTCCTACAATGAGCAGTTCTTC

size: -
J: TRBJ2-1
D: TRBD1
V: TRBV20-1
CDR3: CSASRDRDFYEQFF
DNA: TGCAGTGCTAGCCGGGACAGGGATTTTTATGAGCAGTTCTTC

size: many
J: TRBJ2-5
D: -
V: TRBV3-1
CDR3: CASSPTPQETQYF
DNA: TGTGCCAGCAGCCCAACACCTCAAGAGACCCAGTACTTC

size: -
J: TRBJ1-1
D: -
V: TRBV18
CDR3: CASSEAMNTEAFF
DNA: TGTGCCAGCTCGGAGGCCATGAACACTGAAGCTTTCTTT

size: many
J: TRBJ2-1
D: TRBD2
V: TRBV19
CDR3: CATKGIAGVYNEQFF
DNA: TGTGCCACCAAGGGGATAGCGGGAGTCTACAATGAGCAGTTCTTC

size: -
J: TRBJ2-3
D: -
V: TRBV5-5
CDR3: CASTWGAPGVGDTQYF
DNA: TGTGCCAGCACCTGGGGTGCTCCAGGGGTCGGAGATACGCAGTATTTT

size: many
J: TRBJ1-2
D: TRBD1
V: TRBV7-2
CDR3: CASSPRQGNYGYTF
DNA: TGTGCCAGCAGCCCAAGACAGGGTAACTATGGCTACACCTTC

size: many
J: TRBJ2-3
D: -
V: TRBV7-2
CDR3: CASSLVGGLTDTQYF
DNA: TGTGCCAGCAGCTTAGTTGGGGGCCTCACAGATACGCAGTATTTT

size: many
J: TRBJ2-1
D: TRBD1
V: TRBV7-2
CDR3: CASSAAGTGYNEQFF
DNA: TGTGCCAGCAGCGCGGCCGGGACAGGCTACAATGAGCAGTTCTTC

size: many
J: TRBJ2-2
D: -
V: TRBV21-1
CDR3: CASSKLVLAGIVIRELFF
DNA: TGTGCCAGCAGCAAACTGGTCCTTGCGGGGATAGTGATCCGGGAGCTGTTTTTT

size: many
J: TRBJ2-1
D: -
V: TRBV6-1
CDR3: CASSEGPNEQFF
DNA: TGTGCCAGCAGTGAAGGTCCTAATGAGCAGTTCTTC

size: many
J: TRBJ2-7
D: TRBD1
V: TRBV7-8
CDR3: CASSDARDRPVF
DNA: TGTGCCAGCAGCGACGCCCGGGACAGGCCTGTTTTC

size: many
J: TRBJ2-3
D: -
V: TRBV7-9
CDR3: CASSAPGTDTQYF
DNA: TGTGCCAGCAGCGCTCCCGGGACAGATACGCAGTATTTT

size: many
J: TRBJ2-1
D: TRBD1
V: TRBV6-5
CDR3: CASSYSIKGAHEQFF
DNA: TGTGCCAGCAGTTACTCGATAAAGGGGGCGCATGAGCAGTTCTTC

size: many
J: TRBJ1-4
D: TRBD1
V: TRBV4-1
CDR3: CASSQGQGATNEKLFF
DNA: TGCGCCAGCAGCCAGGGACAGGGGGCAACTAATGAAAAACTGTTTTTT

size: many
J: TRBJ2-2
D: TRBD1
V: TRBV28
CDR3: CASSSYRTGTGQDGELFF
DNA: TGTGCCAGCAGTTCGTACCGGACTGGGACAGGGCAGGACGGGGAGCTGTTTTTT

size: many
J: TRBJ2-7
D: TRBD1
V: TRBV7-2
CDR3: CASSKNRDRLYEQYF
DNA: TGTGCCAGCTCCAAGAACCGGGACAGGCTCTACGAGCAGTACTTC

size: many
J: TRBJ2-7
D: -
V: TRBV20-1
CDR3: CSARVASYEQYF
DNA: TGCAGTGCTAGGGTAGCCTCCTACGAGCAGTACTTC

size: many
J: TRBJ1-6
D: TRBD1
V: TRBV5-1
CDR3: CASSLNLIGQGGNSPLHF
DNA: TGCGCCAGCAGTCTGAACCTTATTGGACAGGGAGGAAATTCACCCCTCCACTTT

size: -
J: TRBJ2-2
D: TRBD1
V: TRBV28
CDR3: CASSIGPLDRGAGELFF
DNA: TGTGCCAGCAGCATTGGACCCCTCGACAGGGGAGCCGGGGAGCTGTTTTTT

size: -
J: TRBJ2-1
D: TRBD1
V: TRBV6-1
CDR3: CASLDRDEQFF
DNA: TGTGCCAGCCTGGACAGGGATGAGCAGTTCTTC

size: many
J: TRBJ1-4
D: TRBD1
V: TRBV5-1
CDR3: CASSLDRGTEKLFF
DNA: TGCGCCAGCAGCTTGGACAGGGGAACTGAAAAACTGTTTTTT

size: -
J: TRBJ2-7
D: -
V: TRBV20-1
CDR3: CSAIRQVAIYEQYF
DNA: TGCAGTGCTATCCGACAGGTCGCCATCTACGAGCAGTACTTC

size: -
J: TRBJ2-7
D: -
V: TRBV6-1
CDR3: CASSEAVGPGEQYF
DNA: TGTGCCAGCAGTGAAGCGGTGGGGCCAGGGGAGCAGTACTTC

size: many
J: TRBJ2-1
D: TRBD2
V: TRBV7-8
CDR3: CASSLARTSGGNEQFF
DNA: TGTGCCAGCAGCTTAGCAAGGACTAGCGGGGGGAATGAGCAGTTCTTC

size: many
J: TRBJ2-3
D: TRBD2
V: TRBV20-1
CDR3: CSATWTSGVTDTQYF
DNA: TGCAGTGCTACTTGGACTAGCGGGGTCACAGATACGCAGTATTTT

size: -
J: TRBJ1-1
D: TRBD1
V: TRBV5-1
CDR3: CASSLDRVREAFF
DNA: TGCGCCAGCAGCCTAGACAGGGTTCGAGAAGCTTTCTTT

size: many
J: TRBJ2-1
D: TRBD2
V: TRBV20-1
CDR3: CSARDGGGRALDEQFF
DNA: TGCAGTGCTAGAGATGGCGGCGGGAGGGCCCTGGATGAGCAGTTCTTC

size: many
J: TRBJ2-1
D: -
V: TRBV29-1
CDR3: CSVAYVWDINEQFF
DNA: TGCAGCGTTGCTTATGTTTGGGACATTAATGAGCAGTTCTTC

size: -
J: TRBJ2-5
D: -
V: TRBV5-1
CDR3: CASSLTTPQETQYF
DNA: TGCGCCAGCAGCTTGACGACCCCCCAAGAGACCCAGTACTTC

size: many
J: TRBJ1-2
D: -
V: TRBV19
CDR3: CASTPTGGTGYTF
DNA: TGTGCCAGTACCCCCACGGGGGGGACTGGCTACACCTTC

size: many
J: TRBJ1-1
D: TRBD1
V: TRBV7-3
CDR3: CASSLRGTPTGATNEAFF
DNA: TGTGCCAGCAGCTTACGGGGAACCCCCACAGGGGCAACTAATGAAGCTTTCTTT